This TCR beta chain was sequenced in a study of blood T cells in healthy people across ages. The study, taken as a whole, reports: Versus aged donors, long-lived donors had higher diversity and more naive CD4+ cells. Per million T cells, TCR beta diversity dropped roughly linearly as age increased.

A second PCR of roughly 7 to 11 cycles used a sample-barcoded 5' primer and a J-beta primer mix. One entry per CDR3 protein results from TCRdb running MiXCR on the 5' RACE reads. The sample carries about 830,000 distinct CDR3 sequences, roughly 50% recorded once. The authors extracted at least 5 micrograms of total RNA per sample. Trimming took off 0 bases at V and 0 bases at J, with 0 bases between the two ends. Germline V CDR1 and CDR2: GTSNPN, SVGIG (reference sequence). This CDR3 has 12 residues. This clonotype was seen a few times. Its antigen is as yet unknown. The chain links TRBV30 to TRBJ2-4; D remains unclear. The receptor was isolated from a young man in good health. Sequencing input: blood. CDR3 residues: CAWSVAKNIQYF. The CDR3 bases are TGTGCCTGGAGTGTAGCCAAAAACATTCAGTACTTC.